This T cell receptor beta chain comes out of a study of post-analysis software for immune sequencing data. As for the study in general: Included courses were relapsing-remitting and secondary progressive multiple sclerosis; progressive-relapsing multiple sclerosis was also included.

Included in the TCR beta cDNA libraries were unique molecular identifiers. Input amounts of 1 to 10 million T cells were used. These gave about 500,000 cDNA molecules, so each molecule approximated one T cell. TCRdb re-analysed the PCR reads in MiXCR, keeping a single row per CDR3 protein. The sample comprises some 370,000 distinct CDR3 sequences, around a third of which are singletons, and around 15% rests with the top ten. Overall study results and limits: Normalized Chao1 diversity was significantly reduced in patients versus controls. Clustering by F measure revealed strong co-clustering among samples prepared together in one batch.

To note about this clonotype: What it recognizes is unknown.

The sequenced sample consisted of blood. The sequence came from a girl aged 10 to 17 with multiple sclerosis.

DNA for the CDR3: TGTGCCAGCAGCTTTACTAGCGGGATTCAAGAGACCCAGTACTTC. Translation: CASSFTSGIQETQYF. The J gene is TRBJ2-5, the V gene TRBV7-9; TRBD2 matches 10 bases. This CDR3 is 15 amino acids long. The trim removed 3 bases at V and 2 bases at J, leaving 3 bases unmatched. Germline values: CDR1 SEHNR, CDR2 FQNEAQ (reference sequence).